This T cell receptor (beta chain) was profiled in a study of blood T cells in healthy people across ages (dated by TCRdb to about 2015). Broadly, across the study: In model experiments, template switching captured roughly one uniquely barcoded TCR beta cDNA molecule for every two T cells. To track age-related changes in TCR beta repertoire diversity, the study relied on deep sequencing normalized with unique cDNA molecular identifiers. Donors were grouped into four age groups: young (average about 15 years), middle-aged (over 35), aged (around 56) and long-lived (around 80). Donors of different ages were randomly distributed across sequencing lanes to avoid experimental bias. Two additional independent replicas of 1 million unique cDNA reads from the same blood draw were analyzed for two donors (one aged 18 to 29 and one aged 80 or older).

What the study reported, not specific to this receptor: Observed TCR beta diversity per million T cells fell roughly linearly with age, and a significant reduction was already apparent by age roughly 41. Compared with the aged group, the long-lived group had more naive CD4+ T cells, fewer expanded clones and increased TCR diversity, suggesting age selection. There was a strong correlation between observed TCR beta diversity and the percentage of naive T cells measured by flow cytometry. Because donor CMV infection status was unknown, age-related changes in expanded clonotypes were potentially confounded. Total diversity estimates from one million sequenced T cells were considered lower bounds and underestimates. Because profiling used bulk unsorted PBMCs, naive and antigen-experienced compartments could not be compared conclusively.

The library was prepared using 5' RACE. The sequencing machine was an Illumina HiSeq 2500. A second PCR of 7 to 11 cycles was run with a J-beta primer mix and a sample-barcoded 5' primer. A unique molecular identifier was introduced onto each TCR beta cDNA molecule by a template-switch 5' adaptor carrying 12 random nucleotides. At least 2.5 million CDR3-containing paired-end reads were obtained from each sample. First-strand cDNA synthesis was performed from all RNA using the Mint cDNA synthesis kit, with priming by a TRBC-specific oligonucleotide. Following uracil-DNA glycosylase treatment, all cDNA underwent a first 18-cycle PCR with the universal primers M1SS and BC2_uni_R. As for the authors' bioinformatics: For normalization, 1 million high-quality reads, each with a distinct molecular identifier, were randomly selected from each sample. Reads with shared molecular identifiers were discarded instead of being binned into consensus sequences. MiTCR, run with a Q25 quality threshold and the strictest error-elimination algorithm, handled CDR3 identification, clonotype clustering and error correction. A nonparametric unseen species model using Euler transformation provided a lower-bound estimate of total TCR beta diversity. TCRdb itself trimmed the public reads at Q25 with fastp, ran MiXCR and retained productive beta chains. Each entry merges the rows of one CDR3 protein and shows their most common DNA and genes. The V and J calls were not made by the authors but by TCRdb's processing. This sample is represented by hundreds of thousands of distinct CDR3 sequences; 22% of them were singletons. Roughly 22% of the sample is in the top ten clones.

Donors were a few dozen systemically healthy Caucasian individuals from Russia aged 6 to 90 years. About 10 milliliters of peripheral blood were drawn from each donor into EDTA-treated Vacutainer tubes. PBMCs were isolated by Ficoll-Paque density-gradient centrifugation, with at least 6.5 million obtained per sample. Total RNA was extracted from PBMCs with Trizol reagent, with at least 6 micrograms obtained per sample. For every donor, an aliquot of PBMCs went through flow cytometry to measure the percentages of naive CD45RAhigh/CD27high T cells. This clonotype was counted only a few times. What antigen it recognizes has not been identified. The sample holds no much larger clone one base away, and base qualities are not on file. V drops 2 bases and J drops 2 bases, leaving 9 bases in between. From its cysteine to its phenylalanine, the CDR3 spans 14 amino acids. The DNA shown is the 42-base CDR3, in frame from base 1. CDR1 and CDR2 were assigned from the germline V gene as MNHEY and SVGAGI.

The source material was blood. The TCR comes from a man between 70 and 80 years old in good health. This sequence uses TRBV6-5 and TRBJ2-5; the D segment could be TRBD1, given 5 matching bases. CDR3 sequence: CASSYRRGQETQYF. The DNA reads TGTGCCAGCAGTTACCGAAGGGGTCAAGAGACCCAGTACTTC.